This T cell receptor (beta chain) was captured in a study of cytomegalovirus exposure and HLA in healthy donors. About the research overall: Ancestry clustering placed 70% to 85% of about 400 genotyped donors in the Caucasian-associated cluster.

The donors gave bone marrow, and they were healthy. The study sampled nominally healthy donors, though unrecorded immune exposures were likely. Looked up from germline, CDR1 is MGHRA and CDR2 is YSYEKL. Unmatched junction bases numbered 8, after V lost 3 bases and J lost 0 bases. The CDR3 runs 17 residues. The primer mix had 60 Vbeta and 13 Jbeta primers. Generated by immunoSEQ multiplex PCR, the TCRdb table keeps only in-frame clones and is missing some. The table records 100,000 to 150,000 clones, around three quarters of them present only once. This clone has more than one count but fewer than ten. Antigen specificity is unknown. Notes on the study in general: An assumption of roughly uniform sequencing depth across donors underlay the presence/absence analyses.

The rearrangement joins TRBV4-1 to TRBJ2-1; TRBD1 matches 7 bases. The TCR originated in a woman aged 55-69 years in good health and CMV-seropositive. Sequencing was performed on PBMCs. This CDR3 is CASSHSTGQRSYNEQFF. The CDR3 nucleotides are TGCGCCAGCAGCCATTCGACGGGACAGCGCTCCTACAATGAGCAGTTCTTC.